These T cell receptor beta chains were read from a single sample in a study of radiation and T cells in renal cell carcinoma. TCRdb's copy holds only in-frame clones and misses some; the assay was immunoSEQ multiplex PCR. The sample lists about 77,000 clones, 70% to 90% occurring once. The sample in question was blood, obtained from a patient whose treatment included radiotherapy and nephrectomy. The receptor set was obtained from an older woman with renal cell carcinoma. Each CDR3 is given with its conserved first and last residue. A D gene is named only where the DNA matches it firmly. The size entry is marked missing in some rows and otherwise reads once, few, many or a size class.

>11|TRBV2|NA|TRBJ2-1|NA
TGTGCCAGCAGTGAAGTTAATGAGCAGTTCTTC
CASSEVNEQFF
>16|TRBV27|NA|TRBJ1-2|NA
TGTGCCAGCAGTTTAACAGACTCTCCCAGGGAGTATGGCTACACCTTC
CASSLTDSPREYGYTF
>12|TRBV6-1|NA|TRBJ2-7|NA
TGTGCCACCATTTCGGGTCACCACGAGCAGTACTTC
CATISGHHEQYF
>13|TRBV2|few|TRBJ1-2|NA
TGTGCCAGCAGTGAAGCGCCGAGGGGTGGCTACACCTTC
CASSEAPRGGYTF
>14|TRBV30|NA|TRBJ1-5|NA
TGTGCCTGGAGTGGGGACATTGCACTCCAGCCCCAGCATTTT
CAWSGDIALQPQHF
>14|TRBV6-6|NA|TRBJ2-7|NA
TGTGCCAGCAGTTACTCCGGGACCTACTACGAGCAGTACTTC
CASSYSGTYYEQYF
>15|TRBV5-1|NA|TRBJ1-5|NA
TGCGCCAGCAGCCTTTCGGGGATTAGCAATCAGCCCCAGCATTTT
CASSLSGISNQPQHF
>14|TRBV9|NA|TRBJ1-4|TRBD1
TGTGCCAGCAGTGGGTCAGGGACAGCTGAAAAACTGTTTTTT
CASSGSGTAEKLFF
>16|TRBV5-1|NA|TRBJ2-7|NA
TGCGCCAGCAGCTTGGAGTATACGGTACAGGGCTACGAGCAGTACTTC
CASSLEYTVQGYEQYF
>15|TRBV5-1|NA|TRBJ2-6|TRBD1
TGCGCCAGCGTCCAGGGGGTTAGTGGGGCCAACGTCCTGACTTTC
CASVQGVSGANVLTF
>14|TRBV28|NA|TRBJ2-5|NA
TGTGCCAGCACCCCTGGGGGGGCGGGGGAGACCCAGTACTTC
CASTPGGAGETQYF
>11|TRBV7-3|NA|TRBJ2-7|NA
TGTGCCAGCAGCTTAGGTCGCGAGCAGTACTTC
CASSLGREQYF
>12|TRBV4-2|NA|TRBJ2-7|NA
TGTGCCAGCAGCCAAGTGGGGTACGAGCAGTACTTC
CASSQVGYEQYF
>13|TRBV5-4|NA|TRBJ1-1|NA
TGTGCCAGCAGCTTAGATCTGAACACTGAAGCTTTCTTT
CASSLDLNTEAFF
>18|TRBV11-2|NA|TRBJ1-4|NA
TGTGCCAGCAGCGAGCTTAGCCCACGGCACCCAACTAATGAAAAACTGTTTTTT
CASSELSPRHPTNEKLFF
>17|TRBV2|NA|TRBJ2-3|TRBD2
TGTGCCAGCAGTGAACTAGCGGGGGGGCAGAGCACAGATACGCAGTATTTT
CASSELAGGQSTDTQYF
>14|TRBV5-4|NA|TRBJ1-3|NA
TGTGCCAGCAGCCGGGACGGATCTGGAAACACCATATATTTT
CASSRDGSGNTIYF
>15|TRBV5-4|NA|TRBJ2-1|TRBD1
TGTGCCAGCAGTCATGGCCGGGACAGGGACGATGAGCAGTTCTTC
CASSHGRDRDDEQFF
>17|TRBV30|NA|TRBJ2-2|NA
TGTGCCTGGAGTGTACTAAAAGATATAGGTTACACCGGGGAGCTGTTTTTT
CAWSVLKDIGYTGELFF
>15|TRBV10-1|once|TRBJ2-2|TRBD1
TGCGCCAGCAGTGGCGGGACAGGGCGGACCGGGGAGCTGTTTTTT
CASSGGTGRTGELFF
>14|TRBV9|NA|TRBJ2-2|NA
TGTGCCAGCCAGATAGGGAGTCAGTACGGGGAGCTGTTTTTT
CASQIGSQYGELFF
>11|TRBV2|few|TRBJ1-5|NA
TGTGCCAGCAGTGAACGGGGGCCCCAGCATTTT
CASSERGPQHF